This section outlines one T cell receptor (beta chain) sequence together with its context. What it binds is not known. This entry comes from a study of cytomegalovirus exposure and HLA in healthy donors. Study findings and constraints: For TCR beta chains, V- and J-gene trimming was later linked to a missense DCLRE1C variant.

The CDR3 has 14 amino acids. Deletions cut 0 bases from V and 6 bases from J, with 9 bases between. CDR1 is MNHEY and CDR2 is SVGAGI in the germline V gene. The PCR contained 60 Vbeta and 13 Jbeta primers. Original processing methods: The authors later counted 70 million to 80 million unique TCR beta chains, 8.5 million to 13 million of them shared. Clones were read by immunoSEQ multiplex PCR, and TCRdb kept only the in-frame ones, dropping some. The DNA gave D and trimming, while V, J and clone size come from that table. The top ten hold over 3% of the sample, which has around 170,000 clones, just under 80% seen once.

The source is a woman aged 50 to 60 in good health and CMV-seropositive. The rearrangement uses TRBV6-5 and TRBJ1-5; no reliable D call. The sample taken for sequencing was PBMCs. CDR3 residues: CASSYSSLGQPQHF. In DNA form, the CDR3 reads TGTGCCAGCAGTTACTCGAGCCTCGGTCAGCCCCAGCATTTT.